These 28 T cell receptor beta chains originate from one sample sequenced in a study of naive and memory T cell subsets. A UMI-containing oligonucleotide was joined by 3' ligation to the TCR cDNA template. Ligated cDNA underwent four rounds of PCR with nested alpha and beta constant region primers and SP2. TCRdb re-derived calls from the 5' RACE reads in MiXCR, one entry per CDR3 protein. This table holds about 57,000 distinct CDR3 sequences, about 7.1% found once. The receptors here all came from a female donor in good health.

The chain is built from TRBV4-1 and TRBJ1-5; 7 bases map to TRBD1. CDR3 length: 14 amino acids. The ends lost 4 bases at V and 6 bases at J; junction bases unmatched: 6. Germline V gene data show CDR1 as MGHRA and CDR2 as YSYEKL. The CDR3 sequence: CASSLPGGSQPQHF. CDR3 in DNA: TGCGCCAGCAGCCTTCCAGGGGGTAGTCAGCCCCAGCATTTT.

This clonotype was seen repeatedly, ten times or more. The chain combines TRBV7-6 with TRBJ2-1; the D gene is possibly TRBD2 (6 bases). The V gene's germline CDR1 is SGHVS and CDR2 FNYEAQ. This CDR3 comprises 17 residues. The V gene lost 4 bases and the J gene lost 2 bases, with 18 bases spanning the gap. For the CDR3, the DNA is TGTGCCAGCAGCTCCGTCCAACTAGCTCTGGCCTACAATGAGCAGTTCTTC. This gives the protein CASSSVQLALAYNEQFF.

V and J are TRBV27 and TRBJ2-7; the match to TRBD2 covers 7 bases. V trimming: 3 bases; J trimming: 2 bases; junction bases outside the gene matches: 1. Germline loops: CDR1 MNHEY, CDR2 SMNVEV (reference sequence). The CDR3 is 13 amino acids. The CDR3 coding sequence is TGTGCCAGCAGTTTTCGGGGGGCCTACGAGCAGTACTTC. This sequence encodes CASSFRGAYEQYF.

This clonotype appeared many times. The CDR3 protein is CASSYPQPQHF. DNA of the CDR3: TGTGCCAGCAGTTACCCCCAGCCCCAGCATTTT. This chain connects TRBV6-6 to TRBJ1-5; D is uncertain. This CDR3 has 11 amino acids. Trimming cost V 2 bases and J 7 bases, with 3 bases left between them. CDR1 is MNHNY and CDR2 is SVGAGI in the germline V gene (reference sequence).

This clonotype was recorded many times. The genes are TRBV6-5 and TRBJ1-1, with TRBD1 as a possible D gene (6 bases). This CDR3 is built from 13 residues. The V gene lost 2 bases and the J gene lost 4 bases, with 8 bases spanning the gap. Germline V gene data show CDR1 as MNHEY and CDR2 as SVGAGI. CDR3 protein: CASSYLRGTEAFF. DNA of the CDR3: TGTGCCAGCAGTTACCTCAGGGGCACTGAAGCTTTCTTT.

The chain combines TRBV3-1 with TRBJ2-7; D is possibly TRBD2 (6 bases). Germline values: CDR1 LGHDT, CDR2 YNNKEL (reference sequence). The CDR3 sequence is 16 residues long. V lost 2 bases, J lost 6 bases, and 20 bases lay in between. CDR3 sequence reads: CASSQLPGGRIGEQYF. Written as DNA, the CDR3 is TGTGCCAGCAGCCAACTCCCTGGGGGGAGGATCGGCGAGCAGTACTTC.

This clonotype showed up many times. The chain combines TRBV18 with TRBJ1-2; D is unclear. V dropped 5 bases and J dropped 0 bases, with 7 bases sitting between them. The CDR3 length is 13 residues. Germline loops: CDR1 KGHSH, CDR2 LQKENI. CDR3 coding DNA: TGTGCCAGCTCAACAGATTCTAACTATGGCTACACCTTC. This encodes CASSTDSNYGYTF.

DNA for the CDR3: TGTGCCAGCAGTTTCAAAGATACGCAGTATTTT. It encodes CASSFKDTQYF. The chain employs TRBV12-3 or TRBV12-4 and TRBJ2-3; D remains unclear. The CDR3 covers 11 residues. With 3 bases removed from V and 5 bases from J, the gap between germline ends came to 3 bases.

This clonotype showed up many times. The rearrangement uses TRBV5-1 and TRBJ2-7; D perhaps matches TRBD2 (5 bases). Germline V gene lookup returns CDR1 SGHRS and CDR2 YFSETQ. With 7 bases removed from V and 3 bases from J, the gap between germline ends came to 11 bases. This CDR3 comprises 12 residues. CDR3 protein: CASSGIGYEQYF. The CDR3 DNA sequence: TGCGCCAGCTCGGGGATCGGCTACGAGCAGTACTTC. The whole variable domain, remainder taken from reference TRBV5-1 and TRBJ2-7, is KAGVTQTPRYLIKTRGQQVTLSCSPISGHRSVSWYQQTPGQGLQFLFEYFSETQRNKGNFPGRFSGRQFSNSRSEMNVSTLELGDSALYLCASSGIGYEQYFGPGTRLTVT.

This clonotype was observed many times. This chain links TRBV14 with TRBJ2-2; TRBD2 matches at 7 bases. V trimming: 1 base; J trimming: 9 bases; junction bases outside the gene matches: 14. The CDR3 sequence is 17 residues long. Germline V gives CDR1 SGHDN, CDR2 FVKESK. The CDR3 here is CASSQGFLASGRRELFF. The CDR3 DNA follows: TGTGCCAGCAGCCAAGGATTTCTGGCTAGCGGCCGCCGGGAGCTGTTTTTT. The whole variable domain, remainder taken from reference TRBV14 and TRBJ2-2, is EAGVTQFPSHSVIEKGQTVTLRCDPISGHDNLYWYRRVMGKEIKFLLHFVKESKQDESGMPNNRFLAERTGGTYSTLKVQPAELEDSGVYFCASSQGFLASGRRELFFGEGSRLTVL.

This clonotype was counted only a few times. The chain has TRBV30 and TRBJ1-6; TRBD1 agrees at 8 bases. Looked up from germline, CDR1 is GTSNPN and CDR2 is SVGIG (reference sequence). The trim removed 4 bases at V and 14 bases at J, leaving 7 bases unmatched. This CDR3 region has 12 residues. CDR3 DNA: TGTGCCTGGAATCGACAGGGGAGAGCCCTCCACTTT. Protein product: CAWNRQGRALHF.

This clonotype was counted many times. V and J are TRBV2 and TRBJ1-1; D is perhaps TRBD1 (6 bases). Germline lookup yields CDR1 SNHLY and CDR2 FYNNEI. The CDR3 covers 13 residues. With 4 bases removed from V and 4 bases from J, the gap between germline ends came to 10 bases. CDR3 amino acids: CASSVGAGTEAFF. The CDR3 nucleotides read TGTGCCAGCAGTGTGGGGGCGGGCACTGAAGCTTTCTTT.

This clonotype was seen more than once but under ten times. The chain recombines TRBV3-1 with TRBJ1-1; no definite D call. V gave up 1 base and J gave up 11 bases, with 11 bases separating them. This CDR3 region has 12 residues. Germline CDR1 reads LGHDT; CDR2 reads YNNKEL (reference sequence). Here the CDR3 reads CASSQASRDAFF. CDR3 sequence (DNA): TGTGCCAGCAGCCAAGCGTCCCGCGACGCTTTCTTT.

This clonotype was seen many times. The chain has TRBV5-1 and TRBJ1-1; no firm D call. V was cut by 0 bases and J by 2 bases, with 11 bases left in between. Per germline, CDR1 SGHRS and CDR2 YFSETQ. This CDR3 contains 15 residues. CDR3 coding DNA: TGCGCCAGCAGCTTGGGTACGGTCGAAAACACTGAAGCTTTCTTT. Translating gives CASSLGTVENTEAFF.

This clonotype was recorded at least ten times. This chain uses TRBV12-3 or TRBV12-4 with TRBJ1-1; D not resolved. The V end lost 0 bases, the J end lost 11 bases, and 7 bases lay between the germline ends. This CDR3 is 11 amino acids long. DNA for the CDR3: TGTGCCAGCAGTTTAGCGGGCGCGGCTTTCTTT. Encoded protein: CASSLAGAAFF.

The V and J genes are TRBV20-1 and TRBJ2-3; D is possibly TRBD1 or TRBD2 (5 bases each). The V end lost 3 bases, the J end lost 0 bases, and 10 bases lay between the germline ends. The CDR3 is 14 amino acids. Germline CDR1 and CDR2: DFQATT and SNEGSKA (reference sequence). The CDR3 is CSASREPSTDTQYF. The CDR3 coding sequence is TGCAGTGCTAGCAGGGAGCCGAGCACAGATACGCAGTATTTT.

This clonotype was seen ten or more times. The rearrangement links TRBV6-2 or TRBV6-3 to TRBJ2-5; possibly TRBD1 or TRBD2 for D (5 bases each). In germline, CDR1 is MNHEY, CDR2 SVGEGT. CDR3 length: 15 residues. Trimming left V 2 bases short and J 2 bases short, with 12 bases between. CDR3 sequence reads: CASSYVGASQETQYF. Written as DNA, the CDR3 is TGTGCCAGCAGTTACGTCGGGGCCTCTCAAGAGACCCAGTACTTC.

V usage is TRBV6-2 or TRBV6-3 and J usage is TRBJ2-3; TRBD2 agrees at 11 bases. The CDR3 covers 16 residues. From germline, CDR1 is MNHEY and CDR2 SVGEGT. Trimming at V came to 6 bases and at J to 4 bases, leaving 9 bases not matched to a gene. As DNA, the CDR3 is TGTGCCAGCAGACCTTACGGGACTAGCGGATCAGATACGCAGTATTTT. Translated: CASRPYGTSGSDTQYF.

This clonotype was seen a few times. The chain carries TRBV5-1 and TRBJ2-5; D is uncertain. V shed 0 bases and J shed 0 bases, with 3 bases lying between them. Germline V gene sequence: CDR1 SGHRS, CDR2 YFSETQ. The CDR3 has 13 residues. CDR3 residues: CASSLDDQETQYF. The CDR3 region has the DNA TGCGCCAGCAGCTTGGACGACCAAGAGACCCAGTACTTC.

The chain has TRBV29-1 and TRBJ2-7; D is undetermined. The CDR3 spans 13 residues. CDR1 SQVTM and CDR2 ANQGSEA come from the germline V gene. V shed 1 base and J shed 4 bases, with 11 bases lying between them. The CDR3 region is CSVEGGFTYEQYF. In DNA form, the CDR3 reads TGCAGCGTTGAAGGGGGTTTTACTTACGAGCAGTACTTC.

Only a few counts were recorded for this clonotype. V is TRBV6-4 and J is TRBJ1-1, with TRBD1 as a possible D gene (5 bases). The CDR3 consists of 13 residues. V was pared by 4 bases and J by 1 base, with 7 bases between. Germline-derived CDR1 and CDR2 are MRHNA and SNTAGT. The DNA of the CDR3 is TGTGCCAGCAGTGCCAGGGCGAACACTGAAGCTTTCTTT. It translates to CASSARANTEAFF.

This clonotype has a count of ten or more. The chain is built from TRBV4-1 and TRBJ1-1; no reliable D call. Trimming stripped 0 bases from V and 10 bases from J, with 15 bases between. This CDR3 spans 14 amino acids. CDR1 is MGHRA, CDR2 YSYEKL, per germline. CDR3 sequence: CASSQDAAVGSAFF. Here the CDR3 DNA reads TGCGCCAGCAGCCAAGATGCGGCAGTGGGGTCAGCTTTCTTT.

Ten or more counts support this clonotype. This chain connects TRBV6-2 or TRBV6-3 to TRBJ1-1; D not certain. The CDR3 totals 12 residues. Trimming shortened V by 6 bases and J by 10 bases, and 15 bases separated the two germline ends. From germline, CDR1 is MNHEY and CDR2 SVGEGT. This CDR3 reads CASSHLARGAFF. For the CDR3, the DNA is TGTGCCAGCAGCCACCTGGCGCGCGGAGCTTTCTTT.

This clonotype was observed a few times. In DNA form, the CDR3 reads TGTGCCAGCAGCCGAACGAGGCTAGCGTGGGCAGATACGCAGTATTTT. Translating it yields CASSRTRLAWADTQYF. V gene TRBV4-2 combines with J gene TRBJ2-3; perhaps TRBD2 as D (6 bases). The V gene's germline CDR1 is LGHNA and CDR2 YNFKEQ. The CDR3 runs 16 residues. V was clipped by 4 bases and J by 4 bases, with 18 bases between them.

This clonotype was picked up many times. The chain links TRBV9 to TRBJ2-3, with D perhaps matching TRBD2 (5 bases). The CDR3 covers 15 residues. The germline V gene encodes CDR1 SGDLS and CDR2 YYNGEE. V shed 2 bases and J shed 0 bases, with 10 bases lying between them. Here the CDR3 DNA reads TGTGCCAGCAGCGTGACGGGATCTAGCACAGATACGCAGTATTTT. Its protein product is CASSVTGSSTDTQYF.

This clonotype has at least ten counts. V usage is TRBV4-3 and J usage is TRBJ1-4; D gene unclear. There are 14 residues in the CDR3. V was clipped by 6 bases and J by 10 bases, with 18 bases between them. Germline lookup yields CDR1 LGHNA and CDR2 YSLEER. Here the CDR3 reads CASRARQTKGKLFF. CDR3 bases: TGCGCCAGCAGAGCTCGGCAGACCAAAGGAAAACTGTTTTTT.

This clonotype was seen ten or more times. This rearrangement joins TRBV7-9 to TRBJ2-5; D may correspond to TRBD1 or TRBD2 (5 bases each). Trimming took 5 bases from V and 6 from J, leaving 16 bases between them. The V gene's germline CDR1 is SEHNR and CDR2 FQNEAQ (reference sequence). The CDR3 has 14 amino acids. The CDR3 is CASSVGEGLKTQYF. The CDR3 DNA sequence: TGTGCCAGCAGCGTAGGAGAGGGGTTGAAGACCCAGTACTTC.

The sample holds many counts of this clonotype. J is TRBJ1-5 and V is TRBV2, with unresolved D. The CDR3 sequence is 15 residues long. Germline V lookup: CDR1 SNHLY, CDR2 FYNNEI. With 4 bases removed from V and 1 base from J, the gap between germline ends came to 11 bases. The CDR3 region is CASSVRTESNQPQHF. For the CDR3, the DNA is TGTGCCAGCAGTGTTAGGACCGAAAGCAATCAGCCCCAGCATTTT.